These 30 T cell receptor beta chains were sequenced from one sample in a study of blood T cells in healthy people across ages. Primed by a sample-barcoded 5' primer and a J-beta primer mix, a second PCR proceeded for about 6 to 12 cycles. TCRdb reprocessed the 5' RACE reads with MiXCR, giving one entry per CDR3 protein. This table has hundreds of thousands of distinct CDR3 sequences, approximately 44% appearing once. Sequences were obtained from blood. The receptors originated from a man between 60 and 75 years old in good health.

The chain uses TRBV7-2 and TRBJ1-5, with D possibly being TRBD1 (6 bases). This CDR3 spans 13 amino acids. Trimming took off 4 bases at V and 5 bases at J, with 9 bases between the two ends. Looked up from germline, CDR1 is SGHTA and CDR2 is FQGNSA. CDR3 residues: CASSSDSYQPQHF. The CDR3 coding sequence is TGTGCCAGCAGCTCGGACAGTTATCAGCCCCAGCATTTT.

A remark on this clonotype: Relative to the germline gene, one junction end is altered; a read error may explain this. V is TRBV10-2 and J is TRBJ2-3; 7 bases are a match to TRBD1. CDR3 length: 17 amino acids. Germline lookup yields CDR1 WSHSY and CDR2 SAAADI. The CDR3 bases are TGCGTCAGCAGTGACCTTCCTGACAGGGCCGACACAGATACGCAGTATTTT. Amino acids: CVSSDLPDRADTDTQYF.

This clonotype was seen ten or more times. J is TRBJ2-7 and V is TRBV12-3 or TRBV12-4, with D tentatively TRBD1 (7 bases). The CDR3 has 14 amino acids. V lost 6 bases to trimming and J lost 5 bases, with 17 bases between them. The CDR3 loop reads CASRPQGGYDEQYF. In DNA, the CDR3 is TGTGCCAGCAGGCCCCAGGGGGGCTACGACGAGCAGTACTTC.

This clonotype has ten or more counts. The chain recombines TRBV20-1 with TRBJ2-4; D ambiguous. The CDR3 consists of 13 residues. Germline-derived CDR1 and CDR2 are DFQATT and SNEGSKA (reference sequence). The V end lost 4 bases, the J end lost 0 bases, and 7 bases lay between the germline ends. In DNA, the CDR3 is TGCAGTGCTACAGCCGAAGCCAAAAACATTCAGTACTTC. Translated: CSATAEAKNIQYF.

In regard to this clonotype: This could be a read error, since a much larger clone is one nucleotide away. The chain carries TRBV6-2 or TRBV6-3 and TRBJ2-7; D is possibly TRBD1 (5 bases). Germline loops: CDR1 MNHEY, CDR2 SVGEGT. The CDR3 spans 12 residues. With 5 bases removed from V and 3 bases from J, the gap between germline ends came to 8 bases. The CDR3 DNA reads TGTGCCAGCAGTCGACAGAACTACGAGCAGTACTTC. This translates into CASSRQNYEQYF.

The chain recombines TRBV6-1 with TRBJ1-6; 7 bases align to TRBD1. The ends lost 11 bases at V and 9 bases at J; junction bases unmatched: 13. Germline V gives CDR1 MNHNS, CDR2 SASEGT. The length of the CDR3 is 14 residues. The CDR3 loop is CAVDSTGFSSPLHF. CDR3 bases: TGTGCCGTAGACTCGACAGGGTTTAGTTCACCCCTCCACTTT.

V and J are TRBV12-3 or TRBV12-4 and TRBJ2-1; TRBD2 matches at 14 bases. The trim removed 5 bases at V and 6 bases at J, leaving 6 bases unmatched. The CDR3 is 16 residues long. The CDR3 DNA sequence: TGTGCCAGCAGTGCGACCGGGACTAGCGGGGGCAATGAGCAGTTCTTC. It yields the protein CASSATGTSGGNEQFF.

This clonotype was seen repeatedly, ten times or more. The J gene is TRBJ1-4, the V gene TRBV12-3 or TRBV12-4; no clear D. Trimming took off 6 bases at V and 5 bases at J, with 13 bases between the two ends. This CDR3 region has 14 residues. The CDR3 DNA reads TGTGCCAGCAGGAACCAAGGGCAGAATGAAAAACTGTTTTTT. Translated: CASRNQGQNEKLFF.

The J gene is TRBJ2-1, the V gene TRBV12-3 or TRBV12-4; D not resolved. Trimming removed 1 base from V and 13 bases from J, with 17 bases in between. The CDR3 length is 14 residues. CDR3 region: CASSLGSVQETQFF. The CDR3 coding sequence is TGTGCCAGCAGTTTAGGAAGCGTTCAAGAGACCCAGTTCTTC.

The chain recombines TRBV19 with TRBJ2-1; tentative D call: TRBD2 (6 bases). The CDR3 has 13 amino acids. V was pared by 5 bases and J by 6 bases, with 11 bases between. Germline V lookup: CDR1 LNHDA, CDR2 SQIVND (reference sequence). Written as DNA, the CDR3 is TGTGCCAGTAGTTGGGACTCGCGCAATGAGCAGTTCTTC. Translating it yields CASSWDSRNEQFF.

This chain connects TRBV5-1 to TRBJ2-7, with 9 bases that match TRBD2. CDR3 length equals 18 residues. In germline, CDR1 is SGHRS, CDR2 YFSETQ. V lost 4 bases and J lost 2; bases outside the gene matches: 16. The CDR3 nucleotides read TGCGCCAGCAGCCCGCGGGGTAGCGGGGGACGGAGCCCCTACGAGCAGTACTTC. Translating gives CASSPRGSGGRSPYEQYF. The whole variable domain, remainder taken from reference TRBV5-1 and TRBJ2-7, is KAGVTQTPRYLIKTRGQQVTLSCSPISGHRSVSWYQQTPGQGLQFLFEYFSETQRNKGNFPGRFSGRQFSNSRSEMNVSTLELGDSALYLCASSPRGSGGRSPYEQYFGPGTRLTVT.

About this clonotype itself: A clone one base away is much larger, so this may be a read error. The chain is built from TRBV5-4 and TRBJ1-1, with 8 bases aligning to TRBD1. CDR3 length equals 13 residues. The germline CDR1 and CDR2 sequences are SGHNT and YYREEE (reference sequence). The CDR3 loop is CAGSSGQAAEAFF. The CDR3 DNA sequence: TGTGCCGGCAGCTCGGGACAGGCAGCTGAAGCTTTCTTT.

The chain recombines TRBV29-1 with TRBJ2-5; a possible D gene is TRBD2 (6 bases). Germline V gene data show CDR1 as SQVTM and CDR2 as ANQGSEA. The germline V and J ends were trimmed by 4 bases and 0 bases, with 15 bases remaining between them. The CDR3 length is 15 residues. The CDR3: CSVGGGVGYQETQYF. The CDR3 DNA reads as TGCAGCGTTGGAGGCGGGGTAGGGTACCAAGAGACCCAGTACTTC.

This clonotype occurred many times. The chain links TRBV11-2 to TRBJ2-5; D is possibly TRBD1 (6 bases). The end of the DNA is better explained by TRBJ2-7, so the J call may be wrong. This CDR3 has 14 amino acids. The germline V gene has CDR1 SGHAT and CDR2 FQNNGV. The CDR3 loop is CASSLDLSGVEQYF. The CDR3 DNA is TGTGCCAGCAGCTTAGATCTCTCAGGGGTCGAGCAGTACTTC.

V gene TRBV21-1 combines with J gene TRBJ2-7; the table's D gene call, TRBD2, was not cross checked with the DNA. TRBV21-1 constitutes a pseudogene. There are 16 residues in the CDR3. The CDR3 is CASSNGTSGGVYEQYF. DNA for the CDR3: TGTGCCAGCAGCAACGGGACTAGCGGGGGGGTCTACGAGCAGTACTTC.

This clonotype has just a few counts. V is TRBV11-2 and J is TRBJ2-7; no definite D call. V lost 2 bases and J 5 bases, leaving 10 bases between the germline ends. The germline V gene encodes CDR1 SGHAT and CDR2 FQNNGV. This CDR3 has 13 amino acids. CDR3 DNA: TGTGCCAGCAGCTTAATGTATGGAAACGAGCAGTACTTC. This codes for CASSLMYGNEQYF. Full variable domain (rest looked up from reference TRBV11-2 and TRBJ2-7): EAGVAQSPRYKIIEKRQSVAFWCNPISGHATLYWYQQILGQGPKLLIQFQNNGVVDDSQLPKDRFSAERLKGVDSTLKIQPAKLEDSAVYLCASSLMYGNEQYFGPGTRLTVT.

The rearrangement uses TRBV2 and TRBJ2-5; no clear D gene. CDR1 and CDR2 (germline): SNHLY, FYNNEI. CDR3 size: 17 residues. The V and J ends lost 2 bases and 5 bases respectively, with 21 bases between them. This CDR3 reads CASSENSPGSPLETQYF. CDR3 sequence (DNA): TGTGCCAGCAGTGAAAATAGTCCGGGCTCCCCTCTGGAGACCCAGTACTTC.

The chain links TRBV14 to TRBJ2-7; TRBD2 matches at 8 bases. The CDR3 sequence is 18 residues long. The V gene's germline CDR1 is SGHDN and CDR2 FVKESK. V was clipped by 2 bases and J by 0 bases; unmatched bases: 12. The CDR3 sequence is CASSQRWLAGPSSYEQYF. In DNA form, the CDR3 reads TGTGCCAGCAGCCAAAGGTGGCTAGCGGGCCCCAGCTCCTACGAGCAGTACTTC. The full variable domain, rest sourced from reference TRBV14 and TRBJ2-7, is EAGVTQFPSHSVIEKGQTVTLRCDPISGHDNLYWYRRVMGKEIKFLLHFVKESKQDESGMPNNRFLAERTGGTYSTLKVQPAELEDSGVYFCASSQRWLAGPSSYEQYFGPGTRLTVT.

The V and J genes are TRBV7-9 and TRBJ1-1; D is ambiguous. V gave up 4 bases and J gave up 1 base, with 10 bases separating them. Per germline, CDR1 SEHNR and CDR2 FQNEAQ (reference sequence). CDR3 length: 14 amino acids. The CDR3 nucleotides are TGTGCCAGCAGCTCAAGATCAACGAACACTGAAGCTTTCTTT. Translating gives CASSSRSTNTEAFF.

In this sample, this clonotype turned up a few times. The chain couples TRBV20-1 to TRBJ2-1; TRBD2 agrees at 13 bases. Germline values: CDR1 DFQATT, CDR2 SNEGSKA (reference sequence). The V and J ends lost 1 base and 6 bases, in that order; junction bases with no gene match: 15. This CDR3 contains 19 residues. In DNA, the CDR3 is TGCAGTGCTAGAGGACCCATGGGCGGGACTAGCGGGGCAGGCAATGAGCAGTTCTTC. Protein sequence: CSARGPMGGTSGAGNEQFF.

This rearrangement joins TRBV5-5 to TRBJ2-2; D gene unclear. Per the germline V gene, CDR1 is SGHKS and CDR2 is YYEKEE (reference sequence). CDR3 length: 13 residues. Between the trimmed V and J ends, which lost 3 bases and 6 bases, there was a span of 9 bases. The chain's CDR3 is CASSYGIAGELFF. CDR3 sequence (DNA): TGTGCCAGCAGCTACGGCATCGCCGGGGAGCTGTTTTTT. The complete variable domain, with remaining parts taken from reference TRBV5-5 and TRBJ2-2, reads DAGVTQSPTHLIKTRGQQVTLRCSPISGHKSVSWYQQVLGQGPQFIFQYYEKEERGRGNFPDRFSARQFPNYSSELNVNALLLGDSALYLCASSYGIAGELFFGEGSRLTVL.

Worth noting for this clonotype: Given a much more abundant clone one base away, this may be a read error. The chain has TRBV5-5 and TRBJ2-5, with 10 bases matching TRBD2. With 6 bases clipped from V and 0 bases from J, the junction kept 5 bases outside the gene matches. The CDR3 spans 15 residues. Germline CDR1 SGHKS, CDR2 YYEKEE (reference sequence). In nucleotides, the CDR3 is TGTGCCAGCATTCTTAGCGGGGGGTACCAAGAGACCCAGTACTTC. Protein: CASILSGGYQETQYF.

The chain couples TRBV20-1 to TRBJ1-1; no reliable D call. CDR1 and CDR2 (germline): DFQATT, SNEGSKA (reference sequence). The CDR3 covers 13 residues. CDR3 protein: CSPEGGINTEAFF. The CDR3, as DNA: TGCAGCCCCGAGGGCGGAATAAACACTGAAGCTTTCTTT.

This clonotype has more than one count but fewer than ten. This chain links TRBV14 with TRBJ2-7; TRBD2 is a possible D gene (6 bases). V gave up 5 bases and J gave up 4 bases, with 15 bases separating them. Germline V lookup: CDR1 SGHDN, CDR2 FVKESK. This CDR3 has 14 amino acids. The CDR3 reads CASSRIGGRYEQYF. As DNA, the CDR3 is TGTGCCAGCAGCAGAATCGGGGGTCGGTACGAGCAGTACTTC. The complete variable domain, with remaining parts taken from reference TRBV14 and TRBJ2-7, reads EAGVTQFPSHSVIEKGQTVTLRCDPISGHDNLYWYRRVMGKEIKFLLHFVKESKQDESGMPNNRFLAERTGGTYSTLKVQPAELEDSGVYFCASSRIGGRYEQYFGPGTRLTVT.

The rearrangement links TRBV14 to TRBJ1-2; D ambiguous. The V gene lost 4 bases and the J gene lost 2 bases, with 11 bases spanning the gap. In germline, CDR1 is SGHDN, CDR2 FVKESK. This CDR3 region has 14 residues. This CDR3 reads CASSPLAGNYGYTF. CDR3 DNA: TGTGCCAGCAGCCCCCTCGCGGGAAACTATGGCTACACCTTC. Full variable domain (rest looked up from reference TRBV14 and TRBJ1-2): EAGVTQFPSHSVIEKGQTVTLRCDPISGHDNLYWYRRVMGKEIKFLLHFVKESKQDESGMPNNRFLAERTGGTYSTLKVQPAELEDSGVYFCASSPLAGNYGYTFGSGTRLTVV.

This chain uses TRBV7-9 with TRBJ2-5, with 8 bases identical to TRBD1. This CDR3 comprises 13 residues. The V segment lost 9 bases and the J segment 4 bases; nucleotides outside the gene matches: 7. Germline assignment: CDR1 SEHNR and CDR2 FQNEAQ (reference sequence). CDR3 bases: TGTGCCAGTGGACGGACAGGGCGAGAGACCCAGTACTTC. Translation: CASGRTGRETQYF.

The chain is built from TRBV7-8 and TRBJ1-2; D ambiguous. In germline, CDR1 is SGHVS, CDR2 FQNEAQ. The CDR3 sequence is 12 residues long. V was shortened by 5 bases and J by 6 bases, with 10 bases between the two germline ends. The CDR3 DNA reads as TGTGCCAGCAGCCGAAGGGAGGATGGCTACACCTTC. This gives the protein CASSRREDGYTF.

This chain joins TRBV10-2 and TRBJ2-5; 11 bases are a match to TRBD2. Germline V CDR1 and CDR2: WSHSY, SAAADI. Unmatched junction bases numbered 5, after V lost 9 bases and J lost 11 bases. This CDR3 is 11 amino acids long. CDR3 region: CARKLAGEQYF. The DNA of the CDR3 is TGCGCCAGGAAACTAGCGGGGGAGCAGTACTTC.

The genes are TRBV4-3 and TRBJ2-1; 7 nucleotides match TRBD2. The germline gives CDR1 LGHNA, CDR2 YSLEER. The CDR3 has 16 amino acids. Trimming at V came to 3 bases and at J to 0 bases, leaving 5 bases not matched to a gene. The DNA for the CDR3 is TGCGCCAGCAGCCAGAGGGGCGGGAGCTCCTACAATGAGCAGTTCTTC. This gives the protein CASSQRGGSSYNEQFF.

V gene TRBV29-1 combines with J gene TRBJ2-7; either TRBD1 or TRBD2 may supply D (5 bases each). Trimming cost V 1 base and J 6 bases, with 31 bases left between them. The CDR3 contains 19 residues. Per germline, CDR1 SQVTM and CDR2 ANQGSEA. Here the CDR3 reads CSVEGITLQGGGYLREQYF. CDR3 bases: TGCAGCGTTGAAGGTATAACTCTTCAGGGTGGGGGATATCTGCGCGAGCAGTACTTC.